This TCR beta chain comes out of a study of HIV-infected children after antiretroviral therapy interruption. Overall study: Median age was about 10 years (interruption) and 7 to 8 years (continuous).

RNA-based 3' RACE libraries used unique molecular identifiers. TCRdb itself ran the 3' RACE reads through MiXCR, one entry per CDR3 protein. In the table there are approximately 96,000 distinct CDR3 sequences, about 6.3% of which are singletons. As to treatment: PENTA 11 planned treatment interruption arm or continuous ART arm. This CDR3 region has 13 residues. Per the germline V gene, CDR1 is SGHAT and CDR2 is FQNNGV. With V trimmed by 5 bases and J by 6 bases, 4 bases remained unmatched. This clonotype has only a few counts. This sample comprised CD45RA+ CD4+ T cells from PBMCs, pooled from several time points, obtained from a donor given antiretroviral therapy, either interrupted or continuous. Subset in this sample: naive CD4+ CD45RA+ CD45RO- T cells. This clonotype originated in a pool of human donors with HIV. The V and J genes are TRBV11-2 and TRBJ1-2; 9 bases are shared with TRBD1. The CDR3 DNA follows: TGTGCCAGCAGCCCGAGACAGGGGGATGGCTACACCTTC. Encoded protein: CASSPRQGDGYTF.